Below are 3 T cell receptor beta chains sequenced from a single sample in a study of T cell repertoires in cytomegalovirus infection. TCRdb analysed the reads with MiXCR anew, one entry per CDR3 protein. The sample has over 45,000 distinct CDR3 sequences, roughly 20% seen once. For these receptors, no antigen is known. Sequencing used CD8+ T cells from cultured PBMCs, obtained from culture after CMV antigen stimulation. These receptors were taken from a human donor in good health (CMV status not recorded). Some clones in this sample may be carry-over from other donors' samples.

This clonotype has just one count. The chain combines TRBV4-1 with TRBJ1-5; D might be TRBD1 (5 bases). There are 15 residues in the CDR3. Germline assignment: CDR1 MGHRA and CDR2 YSYEKL. Trimming took 4 bases from V and 2 from J, leaving 12 bases between them. CDR3 nucleotide sequence: TGCGCCAGCAGCCCTGGACATATAGGCAATCAGCCCCAGCATTTT. Translating it yields CASSPGHIGNQPQHF.

This clonotype was found a few times. The chain recombines TRBV27 with TRBJ1-5, with TRBD1 as a possible D gene (5 bases). CDR1 is MNHEY and CDR2 is SMNVEV in the germline V gene (reference sequence). V lost 3 bases, J lost 7 bases, and 10 bases lay in between. CDR3 length: 13 residues. The CDR3 DNA reads TGTGCCAGCAGTTTTCAGGGAGACCAGCCCCAGCATTTT. It yields the protein CASSFQGDQPQHF.

This clonotype has only a few counts. The chain links TRBV29-1 to TRBJ2-1, with D hard to call. CDR1 and CDR2 from the germline V gene are SQVTM and ANQGSEA. The CDR3 consists of 10 residues. V lost 7 bases to trimming and J lost 4 bases, with 5 bases between them. The CDR3 nucleotides read TGCAGCGGAAGGTACAATGAGCAGTTCTTC. Protein: CSGRYNEQFF.